The entry that follows covers one T cell receptor (beta chain) sequence. The CDR3 sequence is 14 residues long. V dropped 6 bases and J dropped 2 bases, with 11 bases sitting between them. The V gene's germline CDR1 is MNHEY and CDR2 SMNVEV (reference sequence). This entry belongs to a study of blood T cell repertoires in COVID-19. TCRdb keeps only in-frame clones here, not all; method: immunoSEQ multiplex PCR. The repertoire has about 69,000 clones, about 91% of them found once; the top ten carry approximately 4.8%. The TCR was taken from a woman aged 60-75 years with active COVID-19. The gene calls are TRBV27 and TRBJ1-5; TRBD1 is a possible D gene (5 bases). The sequencing input was peripheral blood. The CDR3 protein is CASSTWGGNQPQHF. As DNA, the CDR3 is TGTGCCAGCAGCACCTGGGGGGGCAATCAGCCCCAGCATTTT.